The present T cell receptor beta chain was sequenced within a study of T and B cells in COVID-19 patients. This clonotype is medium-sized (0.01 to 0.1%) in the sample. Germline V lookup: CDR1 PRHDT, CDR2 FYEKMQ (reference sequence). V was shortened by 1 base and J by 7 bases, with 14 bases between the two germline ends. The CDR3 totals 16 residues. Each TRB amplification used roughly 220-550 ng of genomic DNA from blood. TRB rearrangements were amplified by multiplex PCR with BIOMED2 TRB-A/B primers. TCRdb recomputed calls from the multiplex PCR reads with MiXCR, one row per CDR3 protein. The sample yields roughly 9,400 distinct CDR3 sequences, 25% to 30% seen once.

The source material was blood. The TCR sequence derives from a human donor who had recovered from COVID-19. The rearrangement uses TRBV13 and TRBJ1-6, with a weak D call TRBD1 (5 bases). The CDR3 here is CASSLEAGRANSPLHF. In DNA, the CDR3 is TGTGCCAGCAGCTTAGAAGCGGGCAGGGCGAATTCACCCCTCCACTTT.